This T cell receptor beta chain stems from a study of identical twins. Broader study findings: Sharing of beta out-of-frame sequences by twins showed a weaker excess. Out-of-frame alpha sequences shared by twins showed excess low generation probability. Reduced insertions were recorded for abundant cord blood beta clonotypes, with no such pattern in memory repertoires.

MiXCR, run by TCRdb on the 5' RACE reads, gives a single entry per CDR3 protein. Of 1.5 million to 2 million distinct CDR3 sequences listed, roughly 35% are singletons. Details on this clonotype: Its antigen is not known.

In every case, the donor was a healthy Caucasian. V dropped 4 bases and J dropped 4 bases, with 9 bases sitting between them. This CDR3 has 13 amino acids. The germline gives CDR1 SNHLY, CDR2 FYNNEI. Sample: cord blood. The V call is TRBV2, the J call TRBJ2-3; unclear D gene. The clonotype originates from a newborn girl in good health. CDR3 protein: CASSGLRADTQYF. The CDR3 DNA reads TGTGCCAGCAGTGGGCTACGGGCAGATACGCAGTATTTT. Using reference TRBV2 and TRBJ2-3 for the parts outside the CDR3, the full variable domain is EPEVTQTPSHQVTQMGQEVILRCVPISNHLYFYWYRQILGQKVEFLVSFYNNEISEKSEIFDDQFSVERPDGSNFTLKIRSTKLEDSAMYFCASSGLRADTQYFGPGTRLTVL.